The 30 T cell receptor beta chains given below trace back to one sample, sequenced in a study of radiotherapy plus CTLA-4 blockade in lung cancer. The protocol was immunoSEQ multiplex PCR, while the TCRdb copy is restricted to in-frame clones and leaves out a portion. The data show approximately 57,000 clones, roughly four fifths seen once. The input for sequencing was peripheral blood, taken from a patient treated with radiotherapy plus ipilimumab. The origin of the receptors is a human donor with non-small cell lung cancer whose response to radiotherapy plus ipilimumab could not be evaluated.

The V call is TRBV7-8, the J call TRBJ1-2, with D possibly being TRBD1 (5 bases). The CDR3 is 12 residues long. CDR1 is SGHVS, CDR2 FQNEAQ, per germline. Deletions cut 3 bases from V and 7 bases from J, with 9 bases between. The chain's CDR3 is CASSLGGFGYTF. The CDR3 region has the DNA TGTGCCAGCAGCTTGGGGGGATTTGGCTACACCTTC.

As regards this clone: The sample holds other DNA sequences that translate to the same CDR3. V gene TRBV7-2 combines with J gene TRBJ2-7, with D perhaps matching TRBD1 (5 bases). The V gene lost 0 bases and the J gene lost 1 base, with 7 bases spanning the gap. Germline V gives CDR1 SGHTA, CDR2 FQGNSA. This CDR3 has 14 amino acids. The DNA for the CDR3 is TGTGCCAGCAGCTTAGCGACAGCATCCTACGAGCAGTACTTC. Translation gives CASSLATASYEQYF.

This clone appeared a few times. The chain carries TRBV18 and TRBJ1-5; no clear D. Deletions cut 5 bases from V and 5 bases from J, with 10 bases between. The CDR3 contains 13 residues. Germline loops: CDR1 KGHSH, CDR2 LQKENI. CDR3 sequence reads: CASSDNGDQPQHF. DNA for the CDR3: TGTGCCAGCTCAGACAACGGCGATCAGCCCCAGCATTTT. Variable domain in full (rest from reference TRBV18 and TRBJ1-5): NAGVMQNPRHLVRRRGQEARLRCSPMKGHSHVYWYRQLPEEGLKFMVYLQKENIIDESGMPKERFSAEFPKEGPSILRIQQVVRGDSAAYFCASSDNGDQPQHFGDGTRLSIL.

This sequence joins TRBV2 and TRBJ2-5, with D perhaps matching TRBD2 (5 bases). V was cut by 7 bases and J by 5 bases, with 8 bases left in between. This CDR3 spans 11 amino acids. Germline values: CDR1 SNHLY, CDR2 FYNNEI. CDR3 bases: TGTGCCAGCACCAGAGGGGAGACCCAGTACTTC. It encodes CASTRGETQYF.

In DNA form, the CDR3 reads TGTGCCAGCAGCCAAGACACGGTGCAAGAGACCCAGTACTTC. It translates to CASSQDTVQETQYF. This chain joins TRBV14 and TRBJ2-5, with unresolved D. The CDR3 spans 14 residues. Germline CDR1 SGHDN, CDR2 FVKESK. V dropped 0 bases and J dropped 2 bases, with 7 bases sitting between them.

The chain recombines TRBV7-9 with TRBJ2-7; a possible D gene is TRBD2 (5 bases). Germline V gene lookup returns CDR1 SEHNR and CDR2 FQNEAQ (reference sequence). The V end was cut by 5 bases, the J end by 7 bases, with 21 bases between. The CDR3 is made up of 15 amino acids. CDR3 coding DNA: TGTGCCAGCAGCCCCACCCAGGTATTCGGAGGAGAGCAGTACTTC. Translated: CASSPTQVFGGEQYF.

J is TRBJ1-6 and V is TRBV7-2; no definite D call. V lost 1 base and J lost 0, with 7 bases in between. The CDR3 has 16 amino acids. The germline gives CDR1 SGHTA, CDR2 FQGNSA. The CDR3 is CASSLEWSSYNSPLHF. CDR3 nucleotides: TGTGCCAGCAGCTTAGAATGGAGCTCCTATAATTCACCCCTCCACTTT.

V is TRBV9 and J is TRBJ1-2; D unclear. This CDR3 is built from 16 residues. Trimming shortened V by 0 bases and J by 2 bases, and 14 bases separated the two germline ends. Germline CDR1 is SGDLS and CDR2 is YYNGEE. CDR3 loop: CASSVGRDGVNYGYTF. Written as DNA, the CDR3 is TGTGCCAGCAGCGTAGGGAGGGATGGAGTGAACTATGGCTACACCTTC.

The chain carries TRBV7-9 and TRBJ1-3; D unresolved. The CDR3 has 13 residues. Looked up from germline, CDR1 is SEHNR and CDR2 is FQNEAQ (reference sequence). Trimming took off 5 bases at V and 2 bases at J, with 7 bases between the two ends. The CDR3 loop reads CASSHGAGNTIYF. The CDR3 DNA follows: TGTGCCAGCAGCCACGGGGCTGGAAACACCATATATTTT.

This chain links TRBV5-5 with TRBJ2-5; 9 bases align to TRBD1. The junction had 8 bases not matched to a gene; V was cut back by 2 bases and J by 6 bases. This CDR3 comprises 15 residues. Germline V gene sequence: CDR1 SGHKS, CDR2 YYEKEE (reference sequence). The DNA of the CDR3 is TGTGCCAGCAGCTTCTCGGGACAGGGTGGAAAGACCCAGTACTTC. It yields the protein CASSFSGQGGKTQYF.

With regard to this clone: A junction boundary mismatches the germline segment, possibly from a read error. This chain links TRBV2 with TRBJ2-1, with 8 bases identical to TRBD2. The germline V gene encodes CDR1 SNHLY and CDR2 FYNNEI. The CDR3 covers 15 residues. The CDR3 here is CASSEGRGAYNEQFF. CDR3 nucleotide sequence: TGTGCCAGCAGCGAAGGGCGGGGGGCCTACAATGAGCAGTTCTTC.

The CDR3 sequence: CASSTQGQGAHYEQYF. CDR3 bases: TGTGCCAGTAGTACTCAGGGACAGGGGGCCCACTACGAGCAGTACTTC. This chain connects TRBV19 to TRBJ2-7; 12 positions match TRBD1. The CDR3 is 16 amino acids. The V segment lost 4 bases and the J segment 3 bases; nucleotides outside the gene matches: 7. Germline values: CDR1 LNHDA, CDR2 SQIVND (reference sequence).

CDR3 coding DNA: TGTGCCAGTAGTATTCTAGCGGGAGCCTCGCAAGAGACCCAGTACTTC. Its protein product is CASSILAGASQETQYF. This rearrangement joins TRBV19 to TRBJ2-5; 10 bases map to TRBD2. J gave up 2 bases and V 3 bases, and 6 bases lay outside the gene matches. Germline V gene sequence: CDR1 LNHDA, CDR2 SQIVND (reference sequence). This CDR3 is 16 amino acids long. The whole variable domain, filled in from reference TRBV19 and TRBJ2-5, reads DGGITQSPKYLFRKEGQNVTLSCEQNLNHDAMYWYRQDPGQGLRLIYYSQIVNDFQKGDIAEGYSVSREKKESFPLTVTSAQKNPTAFYLCASSILAGASQETQYFGPGTRLLVL.

V gene TRBV6-6 combines with J gene TRBJ1-2, with 7 positions matching TRBD1. The CDR3 runs to 14 residues. The trim removed 6 bases at V and 2 bases at J, leaving 6 bases unmatched. CDR1 and CDR2 from the germline V gene are MNHNY and SVGAGI (reference sequence). For the CDR3, the DNA is TGTGCCAGCAGCTTAGGGACAGCCAACTATGGCTACACCTTC. Translating it yields CASSLGTANYGYTF.

The genes are TRBV4-1 and TRBJ1-1, with D unresolved. V dropped 4 bases and J dropped 0 bases, with 18 bases sitting between them. Germline CDR1 reads MGHRA; CDR2 reads YSYEKL. The CDR3 extends over 17 amino acids. The CDR3 nucleotides are TGCGCCAGCAGCCTTCGCAGCTGGAGGCGGTTGAACACTGAAGCTTTCTTT. It translates to CASSLRSWRRLNTEAFF.

The rearrangement links TRBV10-3 to TRBJ1-1, with 8 nucleotides matching TRBD1. The CDR3 has 15 residues. CDR1 is ENHRY, CDR2 SYGVKD, per germline. V lost 1 base to trimming and J lost 5 bases; unmatched junction nucleotides: 6. As DNA, the CDR3 is TGTGCCATCAGTGAGTTGGGCAGGGGGCTGACTGAAGCTTTCTTT. Translated, it gives CAISELGRGLTEAFF.

This chain links TRBV4-3 with TRBJ1-5, with D hard to call. Germline V gene sequence: CDR1 LGHNA, CDR2 YSLEER. V was pared by 0 bases and J by 7 bases, with 7 bases between. This CDR3 contains 13 residues. CDR3 nucleotide sequence: TGCGCCAGCAGCCAAGACGTCAGGCAGCCCCAGCATTTT. It is translated as CASSQDVRQPQHF.

A few counts support this clone. The chain is built from TRBV13 and TRBJ1-3, with no clear D. The CDR3 has 14 residues. Between the trimmed V and J ends, which lost 5 bases and 1 base, there was a span of 9 bases. Germline V gene data show CDR1 as PRHDT and CDR2 as FYEKMQ (reference sequence). CDR3 coding DNA: TGTGCCAGCAGCCTGAGAGTGTCTGGAAACACCATATATTTT. This codes for CASSLRVSGNTIYF.

The chain carries TRBV27 and TRBJ2-7; TRBD2 matches 13 bases. Germline CDR1 reads MNHEY; CDR2 reads SMNVEV (reference sequence). The CDR3 is made up of 15 amino acids. Trimming at V came to 3 bases and at J to 2 bases, leaving 1 base not matched to a gene. The CDR3 bases are TGTGCCAGCAGTTTGGGGACTAGCGGGACCTACGAGCAGTACTTC. Protein sequence: CASSLGTSGTYEQYF.

This clone was seen a single time. The chain links TRBV5-1 to TRBJ2-7; 8 bases align to TRBD2. CDR1 and CDR2 from the germline V gene are SGHRS and YFSETQ. The CDR3 loop spans 15 amino acids. The J segment lost 0 bases and the V segment lost 4 bases, leaving 6 bases of the junction unmatched. DNA for the CDR3: TGCGCCAGCAGCCCAACTAGCGGTTACTCCTACGAGCAGTACTTC. It translates to CASSPTSGYSYEQYF. The full variable domain, its missing parts supplied by reference TRBV5-1 and TRBJ2-7, is KAGVTQTPRYLIKTRGQQVTLSCSPISGHRSVSWYQQTPGQGLQFLFEYFSETQRNKGNFPGRFSGRQFSNSRSEMNVSTLELGDSALYLCASSPTSGYSYEQYFGPGTRLTVT.

The rearrangement uses TRBV5-1 and TRBJ2-1, with a possible D match to TRBD1 (6 bases). Germline V lookup: CDR1 SGHRS, CDR2 YFSETQ. The CDR3 length is 17 residues. V was cut by 2 bases and J by 3 bases, with 18 bases left in between. Here the CDR3 reads CASSLHRGQIGYNEQFF. The CDR3 DNA sequence: TGCGCCAGCAGCTTACACCGAGGACAGATAGGCTACAATGAGCAGTTCTTC.

The genes are TRBV14 and TRBJ2-2; the match to TRBD2 covers 7 bases. CDR1 and CDR2 from the germline V gene are SGHDN and FVKESK. The ends lost 5 bases at V and 6 bases at J; junction bases unmatched: 15. The CDR3 is made up of 17 amino acids. CDR3 residues: CASSRRPLGGYPGELFF. CDR3 DNA: TGTGCCAGCAGCAGGAGGCCCCTGGGGGGGTATCCCGGGGAGCTGTTTTTT.

The chain couples TRBV15 to TRBJ2-5; 8 bases are shared with TRBD2. V was clipped by 5 bases and J by 11 bases; unmatched bases: 10. The CDR3 is 13 amino acids. Per germline, CDR1 LNHNV and CDR2 YYDKDF (reference sequence). The CDR3 nucleotides read TGTGCCACCAGCCAACCGGGAGGGCGGGAGCAGTACTTC. It encodes CATSQPGGREQYF. Full variable domain (rest looked up from reference TRBV15 and TRBJ2-5): DAMVIQNPRYQVTQFGKPVTLSCSQTLNHNVMYWYQQKSSQAPKLLFHYYDKDFNNEADTPDNFQSRRPNTSFCFLDIRSPGLGDTAMYLCATSQPGGREQYFGPGTRLLVL.

The chain links TRBV5-4 to TRBJ1-1; no clear D. The CDR3 loop spans 13 amino acids. Germline V gives CDR1 SGHNT, CDR2 YYREEE (reference sequence). Deletions cut 3 bases from V and 5 bases from J, with 11 bases between. The CDR3 coding sequence is TGTGCCAGCAGCTCCGGGAGAGGTACTGAAGCTTTCTTT. Translating it yields CASSSGRGTEAFF.

This chain connects TRBV2 to TRBJ2-3; no firm D call. V was trimmed by 5 bases and J by 2 bases, leaving 14 bases between them. The CDR3 extends over 15 amino acids. Germline V gives CDR1 SNHLY, CDR2 FYNNEI. For the CDR3, the DNA is TGTGCCAGCAGTCGTAGTAGCCAGTACACAGATACGCAGTATTTT. Its protein product is CASSRSSQYTDTQYF.

V usage is TRBV5-1 and J usage is TRBJ2-3, with 10 bases lining up with TRBD1. This CDR3 has 16 amino acids. Looked up from germline, CDR1 is SGHRS and CDR2 is YFSETQ. The V segment lost 4 bases and the J segment 4 bases; nucleotides outside the gene matches: 9. CDR3 region: CASSHQFGQGADTQYF. CDR3 bases: TGCGCCAGCAGCCATCAATTTGGACAGGGGGCAGATACGCAGTATTTT.

The chain has TRBV27 and TRBJ2-1; possibly TRBD2 for D (5 bases). The ends were cut back, 3 bases at V and 0 bases at J, with 6 bases in the middle. Looked up from germline, CDR1 is MNHEY and CDR2 is SMNVEV (reference sequence). The CDR3 length is 14 residues. CDR3 sequence: CASSFGGSYNEQFF. Here the CDR3 DNA reads TGTGCCAGCAGTTTCGGAGGCTCCTACAATGAGCAGTTCTTC.

The V call is TRBV7-2, the J call TRBJ2-7; 8 positions match TRBD2. After removal of 2 bases from V and 6 bases from J, the junction contained 0 bases not matched to a gene. Germline CDR1 reads SGHTA; CDR2 reads FQGNSA. The CDR3 runs 12 residues. In nucleotides, the CDR3 is TGTGCCAGCAGCTTACGGGGGGGCGAGCAGTACTTC. Its protein product is CASSLRGGEQYF.

This clone is medium-sized within its sample. The chain is built from TRBV6-5 and TRBJ1-2; 8 nucleotides agree with TRBD1. This CDR3 region has 14 residues. Germline V lookup: CDR1 MNHEY, CDR2 SVGAGI. J lost 2 bases, V lost 7 bases, and 6 bases had no gene match. The CDR3 loop reads CASTQGARNYGYTF. The CDR3 DNA reads TGTGCCAGCACCCAGGGGGCGCGAAACTATGGCTACACCTTC.

This rearrangement joins TRBV5-6 to TRBJ2-1, with 7 bases lining up with TRBD2. CDR1 and CDR2 from the germline V gene are SGHDT and YYEEEE. The J segment lost 7 bases and the V segment lost 0 bases, leaving 7 bases of the junction unmatched. CDR3 length equals 15 residues. CDR3: CASSLASGQYNEQFF. The CDR3 nucleotides read TGTGCCAGCAGCTTGGCTAGCGGTCAGTATAATGAGCAGTTCTTC.